This entry lists 20 T cell receptor beta chains sequenced from one sample in a study of cytomegalovirus exposure and HLA in healthy donors. PCR amplification relied on 60 Vbeta primers (plus 13 Jbeta primers). The method was immunoSEQ multiplex PCR; TCRdb's version includes in-frame clones alone and lacks a portion of them. The table lists about 150,000 clones, about 82% of them singletons. Sequencing was carried out using PBMCs. The receptors come from a woman in her thirties or forties in good health and CMV-seropositive.

The rearrangement uses TRBV4-1 and TRBJ1-6; a weak D match, TRBD1 (6 bases). CDR1 and CDR2 (germline): MGHRA, YSYEKL. The V end was cut by 8 bases, the J end by 4 bases, with 21 bases between. The CDR3 runs to 17 residues. CDR3 amino acids: CASGPPNGQIYNSPLHF. The CDR3 bases are TGCGCCAGCGGACCCCCGAACGGACAGATTTATAATTCACCCCTCCACTTT.

This rearrangement joins TRBV10-1 to TRBJ1-3, with unresolved D. V lost 3 bases to trimming and J lost 0 bases, with 9 bases between them. This CDR3 is built from 15 residues. Germline lookup yields CDR1 WNHNN and CDR2 SYGVQD (reference sequence). CDR3 protein: CASSDLPGSGNTIYF. The CDR3, as DNA: TGCGCCAGCAGTGACCTCCCCGGCTCTGGAAACACCATATATTTT.

The gene calls are TRBV19 and TRBJ2-7; TRBD2 aligns across 13 bases. V lost 7 bases to trimming and J lost 6 bases; unmatched junction nucleotides: 9. The CDR3 length is 15 residues. Germline CDR1 LNHDA, CDR2 SQIVND (reference sequence). CDR3 bases: TGTGCCAGTATAGCGACTAGCGGGGGGACTTCCGAGCAGTACTTC. This translates into CASIATSGGTSEQYF.

The gene calls are TRBV12-5 and TRBJ2-2, with D possibly being TRBD2 (6 bases). The CDR3 loop spans 14 amino acids. With 3 bases removed from V and 5 bases from J, the gap between germline ends came to 10 bases. Germline V gives CDR1 LGHNT, CDR2 FRNRAP. The CDR3 bases are TGTGCTAGTGGTTTTGGGAGGCCTACCGGGGAGCTGTTTTTT. Its translation: CASGFGRPTGELFF. Variable domain in full (rest from reference TRBV12-5 and TRBJ2-2): DARVTQTPRHKVTEMGQEVTMRCQPILGHNTVFWYRQTMMQGLELLAYFRNRAPLDDSGMPKDRFSAEMPDATLATLKIQPSEPRDSAVYFCASGFGRPTGELFFGEGSRLTVL.

V usage is TRBV20-1 and J usage is TRBJ2-5; TRBD1 might be the D (6 bases). CDR1 is DFQATT and CDR2 is SNEGSKA in the germline V gene (reference sequence). CDR3 length: 11 amino acids. V was pared by 7 bases and J by 9 bases, with 15 bases between. The CDR3 nucleotides are TGCAGTGGGACAGTTCAAGGGCCCCAGTACTTC. This encodes CSGTVQGPQYF.

The genes are TRBV7-6 and TRBJ1-1; D gene uncertain. Germline CDR1 and CDR2: SGHVS and FNYEAQ. V lost 5 bases, J lost 0 bases, and 13 bases lay in between. CDR3 length equals 15 residues. This CDR3 is CASSGLGDMNTEAFF. The CDR3 nucleotides read TGTGCCAGCAGCGGACTGGGAGATATGAACACTGAAGCTTTCTTT.

The chain has TRBV28 and TRBJ1-5; D ambiguous. The CDR3 spans 14 residues. Germline assignment: CDR1 MDHEN and CDR2 SYDVKM. V lost 2 bases and J 1 base, leaving 6 bases between the germline ends. The CDR3 reads CASSLRVSNQPQHF. As DNA, the CDR3 is TGTGCCAGCAGTTTACGGGTAAGCAATCAGCCCCAGCATTTT. The entire variable domain, with the rest obtained from reference TRBV28 and TRBJ1-5, is as follows: DVKVTQSSRYLVKRTGEKVFLECVQDMDHENMFWYRQDPGLGLRLIYFSYDVKMKEKGDIPEGYSVSREKKERFSLILESASTNQTSMYLCASSLRVSNQPQHFGDGTRLSIL.

This chain uses TRBV21-1 with TRBJ2-7; the table assigns TRBD1, which was not confirmed against the DNA. TRBV21-1 is an annotated pseudogene. The CDR3 extends over 11 amino acids. The CDR3 loop reads CASTQGYEQYF. The CDR3 DNA sequence: TGTGCCAGCACCCAGGGTTACGAGCAGTACTTC.

The chain joins TRBV2 to TRBJ2-1, with 11 bases fitting TRBD2. Germline V gene lookup returns CDR1 SNHLY and CDR2 FYNNEI. The CDR3 length is 15 residues. J gave up 7 bases and V 2 bases, and 4 bases lay outside the gene matches. CDR3 sequence: CASSETGLAVNEQFF. DNA of the CDR3: TGTGCCAGCAGTGAAACGGGACTAGCGGTAAATGAGCAGTTCTTC.

In this sample, this clone turned up a few times. The chain links TRBV30 to TRBJ2-2, with a weak D call TRBD1 (5 bases). The germline V and J ends were trimmed by 3 bases and 7 bases, with 15 bases remaining between them. CDR1 is GTSNPN and CDR2 is SVGIG in the germline V gene (reference sequence). The CDR3 loop spans 14 amino acids. CDR3 bases: TGTGCCTGGAGGGGGCAGGGCTCTCACGGGGAGCTGTTTTTT. Its translation: CAWRGQGSHGELFF.

The chain is built from TRBV11-2 and TRBJ1-6; a weak D match, TRBD1 (6 bases). The V and J ends lost 4 bases and 7 bases respectively, with 11 bases between them. The germline gives CDR1 SGHAT, CDR2 FQNNGV. The CDR3 length is 14 residues. CDR3 coding DNA: TGTGCCAGCAGCTCCAGGGGCTGGAATTCACCCCTCCACTTT. Translating gives CASSSRGWNSPLHF.

The J gene is TRBJ1-5, the V gene TRBV27; 8 nucleotides agree with TRBD1. The CDR3 is made up of 16 amino acids. CDR1 MNHEY and CDR2 SMNVEV come from the germline V gene (reference sequence). The V segment lost 3 bases and the J segment 1 base; nucleotides outside the gene matches: 5. CDR3 sequence: CASSFRGPLSNQPQHF. Here the CDR3 DNA reads TGTGCCAGCAGTTTCAGGGGGCCCCTAAGCAATCAGCCCCAGCATTTT.

Notes on this clone: The germline gene is not matched at one end of the junction; a read error may be the cause. The chain is built from TRBV5-6 and TRBJ2-7, with D tentatively TRBD2 (6 bases). This CDR3 contains 13 residues. Germline CDR1 and CDR2: SGHDT and YYEEEE. Written as DNA, the CDR3 is TGTGCCGGCAGCTGGGGCCCAGCGGGCGAGCAGTACTTC. This translates into CAGSWGPAGEQYF. The full variable domain, rest sourced from reference TRBV5-6 and TRBJ2-7, is DAGVTQSPTHLIKTRGQQVTLRCSPKSGHDTVSWYQQALGQGPQFIFQYYEEEERQRGNFPDRFSGHQFPNYSSELNVNALLLGDSALYLCAGSWGPAGEQYFGPGTRLTVT.

This clone turned up a few times. The gene calls are TRBV28 and TRBJ2-2, with 11 bases that match TRBD1. With 4 bases clipped from V and 7 bases from J, the junction kept 5 bases outside the gene matches. The CDR3 consists of 15 residues. Germline V gives CDR1 MDHEN, CDR2 SYDVKM. The CDR3 loop is CASSSGTGGGGELFF. DNA for the CDR3: TGTGCCAGCAGTTCCGGGACAGGGGGGGGCGGGGAGCTGTTTTTT.

V and J are TRBV7-2 and TRBJ2-1; TRBD2 matches 8 bases. Germline CDR1 and CDR2: SGHTA and FQGNSA. The CDR3 spans 17 residues. V trimming: 3 bases; J trimming: 2 bases; junction bases outside the gene matches: 9. This CDR3 reads CASSFPGVAGPYNEQFF. The CDR3, as DNA: TGTGCCAGCAGCTTCCCAGGGGTAGCGGGGCCCTACAATGAGCAGTTCTTC. Looking up the rest from reference TRBV7-2 and TRBJ2-1 gives the full variable domain: GAGVSQSPSNKVTEKGKDVELRCDPISGHTALYWYRQSLGQGLEFLIYFQGNSAPDKSGLPSDRFSAERTGGSVSTLTIQRTQQEDSAVYLCASSFPGVAGPYNEQFFGPGTRLTVL.

The CDR3 sequence is CATGNGGVNTEAFF. DNA of the CDR3: TGTGCCACCGGTAACGGGGGGGTGAACACTGAAGCTTTCTTT. This rearrangement joins TRBV10-3 to TRBJ1-1; tentatively, D is TRBD1 (5 bases). This CDR3 is 14 amino acids long. V shed 10 bases and J shed 0 bases, with 15 bases lying between them. Germline V gene sequence: CDR1 ENHRY, CDR2 SYGVKD.

The chain carries TRBV7-9 and TRBJ1-2; weak D call: TRBD1 (6 bases). Deletions cut 3 bases from V and 5 bases from J, with 10 bases between. The CDR3 length is 13 residues. Per the germline V gene, CDR1 is SEHNR and CDR2 is FQNEAQ (reference sequence). CDR3 DNA sequence: TGTGCCAGCAGCTTTACGGACAGTTATGGCTACACCTTC. Amino acid sequence: CASSFTDSYGYTF.

The V gene is TRBV6-5, the J gene TRBJ2-5; D remains unclear. The CDR3 is 15 residues long. The V end was cut by 4 bases, the J end by 6 bases, with 18 bases between. Looked up from germline, CDR1 is MNHEY and CDR2 is SVGAGI. The CDR3 DNA reads TGTGCCAGCAGTTCACCGCAAGATGCGAGGCAGACCCAGTACTTC. It is translated as CASSSPQDARQTQYF.

The chain recombines TRBV5-4 with TRBJ2-6, with D perhaps matching TRBD1 (6 bases). The CDR3 is made up of 17 amino acids. V dropped 1 base and J dropped 2 bases, with 13 bases sitting between them. The germline CDR1 and CDR2 sequences are SGHNT and YYREEE (reference sequence). CDR3 protein: CASSLWAGVPGANVLTF. CDR3 bases: TGTGCCAGCAGCTTGTGGGCAGGGGTTCCTGGGGCCAACGTCCTGACTTTC. The full variable domain, completed using reference TRBV5-4 and TRBJ2-6, is ETGVTQSPTHLIKTRGQQVTLRCSSQSGHNTVSWYQQALGQGPQFIFQYYREEENGRGNFPPRFSGLQFPNYSSELNVNALELDDSALYLCASSLWAGVPGANVLTFGAGSRLTVL.

The gene calls are TRBV23-1 and TRBJ1-5; tentative D call: TRBD1 (6 bases). TRBV23-1 is classed as an ORF, of uncertain function. The CDR3 sequence is 17 residues long. V was clipped by 4 bases and J by 1 base, with 17 bases between them. CDR3 coding DNA: TGCGCCAGCAGTCCAGACCACAGGGAAGAAAGCAATCAGCCCCAGCATTTT. Translating gives CASSPDHREESNQPQHF.